The entry below gives a single T cell receptor (beta chain) sequence along with its context. No antigen is known for it. This sample was taken from a study of CXCR3-negative and CXCR3-positive naive CD8 T cells. Overall study results and limits: Relative to CXCR3-negative naive cells, CXCR3-positive naive cells had more hydrophobic TRB CDR3s. With surface CD5 comparable between naive subsets, TCR strength was estimated using properties derived from the TRB CDR3.

There are 13 residues in the CDR3. CDR1 is SGHRS, CDR2 YFSETQ, per germline. Through 5' RACE with UMI labels, the TRB cDNA libraries were prepared. Reanalyzing the 5' RACE reads, TCRdb keeps one entry per CDR3 protein, without DNA. This table holds about 90,000 distinct CDR3 sequences. The sequence came from a human donor in good health. Some clones in this sample may be carry-over from other donors' samples. J is TRBJ1-5 and V is TRBV5-1; TCRdb names TRBD1, which stays unverified in the absence of DNA. What was sequenced was naive CXCR3- CD8+ T cells from blood. Subset noted: CD45RO-CCR7+CD27+CD95- naive CD8+ T cells lacking CXCR3 (TNR3-). The CDR3 loop is CASSEDRGQPQHF. Drawing the rest from reference TRBV5-1 and TRBJ1-5, the complete variable domain is KAGVTQTPRYLIKTRGQQVTLSCSPISGHRSVSWYQQTPGQGLQFLFEYFSETQRNKGNFPGRFSGRQFSNSRSEMNVSTLELGDSALYLCASSEDRGQPQHFGDGTRLSIL.